A selection of T cell receptor beta chains follows, all from one sample in a study of blood T cell repertoires in COVID-19. Repertoires were generated with immunoSEQ multiplex PCR, while TCRdb's copy carries only in-frame clones and drops some. This table holds around 100,000 clones, just under 85% found once. Sequences were obtained from peripheral blood. The receptors were gathered from a man between 45 and 60 years old with active or convalescent COVID-19. The CDR3 runs from the conserved cysteine through the conserved F or W. The order of the fields is V gene, J gene, CDR3 protein.

TRBV5-1,TRBJ1-1,CASSQSEGGGTEAFF
TRBV3-1/TRBV3-2,TRBJ2-7,CASSHGTGLAGGYEQYF
TRBV6-5,TRBJ2-5,CASSRLGGRRETQYF
TRBV21-1,TRBJ2-7,CASSPRQGSYEQYF
TRBV7-9,TRBJ2-1,CASNQRIFNEQFF
TRBV6-5,TRBJ1-4,CASSYRGLSNEKLFF
TRBV11-1,TRBJ2-1,CASSHTSGLNNEQFF
TRBV11-2,TRBJ2-5,CASSRVGETQYF
TRBV11-1,TRBJ2-1,CASSLAGSPLNEQFF
TRBV7-2,TRBJ2-5,CASSSLGRGGSQETQYF
TRBV27,TRBJ2-7,CASSLTVGLAGYEQYF
TRBV28,TRBJ2-1,CASRTGGPYNEQFF
TRBV6-6,TRBJ1-4,CASSLGQINEKLFF
TRBV27,TRBJ1-1,CASSLLGESEAFF
TRBV12-3/TRBV12-4,TRBJ1-1,CASKGEDTEAFF
TRBV5-1,TRBJ1-2,CASSETRADYGYTF
TRBV19,TRBJ1-2,CASSYQGAEYGYTF
TRBV10-2,TRBJ1-1,CASTPGTGVRAEAFF
TRBV24-1,TRBJ2-1,CATSDFTGRGLAGNEQFF